These 7 T cell receptor beta chains were sequenced from one sample in a study of shared clonotypes between healthy human individuals. Generated by immunoSEQ multiplex PCR, the TCRdb table keeps only in-frame clones and is missing some. The profile shows under 1,900,000 clones, about 98.5% of them singletons. Material: naive CD4+ T cells sorted from blood. Subset meaning: CD45RA+ positively selected. Receptors originate from a man aged 25 to 40 in good health.

This chain joins TRBV4-1 and TRBJ1-5, with unresolved D. Germline CDR1 MGHRA, CDR2 YSYEKL. V was clipped by 1 base and J by 0 bases, with 13 bases between them. This CDR3 spans 17 amino acids. This CDR3 is CASSQGRIGYSNQPQHF. The CDR3 nucleotides read TGCGCCAGCAGCCAAGGACGCATAGGGTATAGCAATCAGCCCCAGCATTTT.

J is TRBJ2-2 and V is TRBV6-1; D call uncertain. Germline CDR1 is MNHNS and CDR2 is SASEGT. CDR3 size: 15 residues. Trimming shortened V by 6 bases and J by 4 bases, and 15 bases separated the two germline ends. The CDR3 nucleotides read TGTGCCAGCAGGCCTCCGCAACAGCTCACCGGGGAGCTGTTTTTT. Translating it yields CASRPPQQLTGELFF.

V is TRBV7-3 and J is TRBJ2-5; D may be TRBD1 or TRBD2 (6 bases each). Germline V lookup: CDR1 SGHTA, CDR2 FQGTGA. The CDR3 length is 15 residues. V lost 7 bases, J lost 5 bases, and 20 bases lay in between. This CDR3 reads CASTLGGWRVETQYF. CDR3 nucleotide sequence: TGTGCCAGCACCCTAGGGGGGTGGAGGGTGGAGACCCAGTACTTC.

The chain combines TRBV18 with TRBJ2-3, with unresolved D. Germline V gives CDR1 KGHSH, CDR2 LQKENI. V lost 5 bases, J lost 2 bases, and 5 bases lay in between. This CDR3 region has 12 residues. CDR3 DNA: TGTGCCAGCTCAAAACCCACAGATACGCAGTATTTT. Translating gives CASSKPTDTQYF.

This clone has a single count. The chain recombines TRBV28 with TRBJ2-5; 7 bases agree with TRBD1. Germline CDR1 and CDR2: MDHEN and SYDVKM. V lost 5 bases and J lost 5; bases outside the gene matches: 8. This CDR3 spans 14 amino acids. The CDR3 coding sequence is TGTGCCAGCAGTATGGACAGGAGGCTGGAGACCCAGTACTTC. Translation: CASSMDRRLETQYF.

V is TRBV7-9 and J is TRBJ2-1; TRBD2 agrees at 9 bases. The CDR3 consists of 16 residues. Germline-derived CDR1 and CDR2 are SEHNR and FQNEAQ (reference sequence). The V and J ends lost 6 bases and 2 bases, in that order; junction bases with no gene match: 8. In DNA, the CDR3 is TGTGCCAGCAGTCCTCGACTAGCGGTAACCTACAATGAGCAGTTCTTC. Residues: CASSPRLAVTYNEQFF.

This chain links TRBV7-9 with TRBJ2-7, with a weak D call TRBD1 (5 bases). CDR1 and CDR2 (germline): SEHNR, FQNEAQ (reference sequence). The CDR3 loop spans 13 amino acids. Trimming cost V 2 bases and J 7 bases, with 12 bases left between them. CDR3 nucleotide sequence: TGTGCCAGCAGCTTAACAGGCAAAGGGGAGCAGTACTTC. This sequence encodes CASSLTGKGEQYF.